These T cell receptor beta chains were read from a single sample in a study of molecular identifiers for immune sequencing clone quantification. TCRdb re-analysed the PCR reads in MiXCR, keeping a single row per CDR3 protein. The table has hundreds of thousands of distinct CDR3 sequences, about 20% seen once; the top ten hold 0.7% to 1%. The sequenced material came from naive CD8+ T cells from blood, with Jurkat cell RNA spiked in. Receptors originate from a human donor in good health. Some libraries in this study had Jurkat cell RNA spiked in. CDR3s include the opening cysteine and the closing phenylalanine or tryptophan. Fields, in order: D gene, V gene, clone size, J gene, CDR3 protein, CDR3 DNA. A D gene is named only where the DNA matches it firmly. Only some rows state a clone size, as once, few, many or a class for expanded clones.

-,TRBV27,many,TRBJ2-7,CASSSGLGQYF,TGTGCCAGCAGTTCTGGTCTTGGGCAGTACTTC
TRBD2,TRBV4-1,-,TRBJ2-7,CASSPWSSGAVTYEQYF,TGCGCCAGCAGCCCTTGGTCTAGCGGGGCGGTAACCTACGAGCAGTACTTC
TRBD2,TRBV6-5,many,TRBJ2-3,CASSPLSGRTDTQYF,TGTGCCAGCAGCCCCCTCAGCGGGAGAACAGATACGCAGTATTTT
-,TRBV27,few,TRBJ2-6,CASSLGGSFAGANVLTF,TGTGCCAGCAGTTTAGGTGGGTCTTTTGCTGGGGCCAACGTCCTGACTTTC
-,TRBV29-1,many,TRBJ2-7,CSVRGPISYEQYF,TGCAGCGTTCGAGGGCCTATCTCCTACGAGCAGTACTTC
TRBD2,TRBV27,many,TRBJ2-3,CASSSGLGGTDTQYF,TGTGCCAGCAGTTCGGGACTAGGAGGCACAGATACGCAGTATTTT
TRBD1,TRBV4-3,many,TRBJ2-1,CASSQAGQGNNEQFF,TGCGCCAGCAGCCAAGCGGGACAGGGAAACAATGAGCAGTTCTTC
-,TRBV19,few,TRBJ2-5,CASSMMWGVQETQYF,TGTGCCAGTAGTATGATGTGGGGCGTCCAAGAGACCCAGTACTTC
-,TRBV12-5,-,TRBJ1-3,CASRQVVYSGNTIYF,TGTGCTAGTAGACAGGTCGTATACTCTGGAAACACCATATATTTT
TRBD2,TRBV24-1,few,TRBJ2-2,CATSDRGLAGETGELFF,TGTGCCACCAGTGACCGGGGACTAGCGGGGGAAACCGGGGAGCTGTTTTTT
-,TRBV4-1,-,TRBJ2-2,CASSHQDRGGTGELFF,TGCGCCAGCAGCCACCAAGATAGAGGAGGCACCGGGGAGCTGTTTTTT
TRBD2,TRBV5-4,many,TRBJ2-7,CASSPGGRYEQYF,TGTGCCAGCAGCCCGGGAGGACGCTACGAGCAGTACTTC
-,TRBV6-2/TRBV6-3,many,TRBJ2-5,CASSRPHEETQYF,TGTGCCAGCAGTCGGCCGCACGAGGAGACCCAGTACTTC
-,TRBV15,-,TRBJ2-5,CATRKDSYQETQYF,TGTGCCACCAGAAAGGACAGCTACCAAGAGACCCAGTACTTC
-,TRBV9,few,TRBJ2-7,CASSVGGSDEQYF,TGTGCCAGCAGCGTAGGGGGGAGCGACGAGCAGTACTTC
-,TRBV7-2,few,TRBJ2-1,CASSSSKVVGNEQFF,TGTGCCAGCAGCTCAAGCAAGGTGGTAGGCAATGAGCAGTTCTTC
-,TRBV7-9,-,TRBJ2-2,CASSSGSVDWVGELFF,TGTGCCAGCAGCTCCGGGTCAGTGGATTGGGTCGGGGAGCTGTTTTTT
-,TRBV11-2,many,TRBJ2-7,CASSLTYRPYEQYF,TGTGCCAGCAGCTTAACCTACAGGCCCTACGAGCAGTACTTC
-,TRBV6-5,-,TRBJ2-1,CASSYSRLEDEQFF,TGTGCCAGCAGTTACTCTAGACTCGAGGATGAGCAGTTCTTC
-,TRBV12-3/TRBV12-4,-,TRBJ2-1,CASSFSVGVMVEQFF,TGTGCCAGCAGTTTCTCGGTGGGGGTGATGGTTGAGCAGTTCTTC
-,TRBV6-6,many,TRBJ2-3,CASSSNSGVLGTDTQYF,TGTGCCAGCAGTTCCAACTCAGGGGTATTGGGTACAGATACGCAGTATTTT
-,TRBV4-3,-,TRBJ1-2,CASSYNRRGVGGYTF,TGCGCCAGCAGCTACAACCGTCGGGGGGTAGGGGGCTACACCTTC